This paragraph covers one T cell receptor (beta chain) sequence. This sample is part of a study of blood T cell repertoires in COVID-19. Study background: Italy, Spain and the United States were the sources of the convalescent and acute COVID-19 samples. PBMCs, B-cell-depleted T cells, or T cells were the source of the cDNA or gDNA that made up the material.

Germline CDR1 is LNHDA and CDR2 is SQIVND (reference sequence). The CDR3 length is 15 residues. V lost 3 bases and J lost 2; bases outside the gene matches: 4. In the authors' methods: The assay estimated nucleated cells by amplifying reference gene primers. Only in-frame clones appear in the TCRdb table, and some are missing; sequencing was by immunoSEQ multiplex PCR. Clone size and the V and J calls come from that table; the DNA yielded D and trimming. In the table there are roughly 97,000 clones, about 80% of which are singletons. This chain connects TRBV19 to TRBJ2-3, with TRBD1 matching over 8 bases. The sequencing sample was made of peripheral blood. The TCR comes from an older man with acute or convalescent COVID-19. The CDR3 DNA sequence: TGTGCCAGTAGTATGGACAGGGCATCCACAGATACGCAGTATTTT. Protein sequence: CASSMDRASTDTQYF.